Each of the 13 T cell receptor beta chains below was sequenced from the same sample in a study of blood T cell repertoires in COVID-19 (dated by TCRdb to between 2020 and 2021). Library prep was done by the immunoSEQ multiplex PCR assay. TCRdb provides this immuneACCESS table in a form limited to in-frame rearrangements. Some clones are lacking; in checked studies, under half of them reflect an unresolved V gene, and why the rest are absent is not known. This sample is represented by 330,000 or so clones; approximately 90% of them were singletons. Jointly, the top ten make up 3.9% of the sample. Source material: peripheral blood. Every receptor here comes from a woman aged 60-75 years with COVID-19, enrolled during active disease.

The V gene is TRBV5-1, the J gene TRBJ2-5; 10 bases match TRBD2. V lost 6 bases to trimming and J lost 3 bases; unmatched junction nucleotides: 8. The CDR3 has 15 amino acids. Germline CDR1 is SGHRS and CDR2 is YFSETQ. CDR3 bases: TGCGCCAGCAACCAAGCGGGGGGGAATAAAGAGACCCAGTACTTC. As protein: CASNQAGGNKETQYF.

The table lists this clone with a count of one. As DNA, the CDR3 is TGTGCCAGCAGTGAAGCCCTATCTGTAGAGACCCAGTACTTC. Its translation: CASSEALSVETQYF. The chain recombines TRBV2 with TRBJ2-5; no firm D call. Germline V gene lookup returns CDR1 SNHLY and CDR2 FYNNEI. Between the trimmed V and J ends, which lost 0 bases and 4 bases, there was a span of 9 bases. The CDR3 contains 14 residues.

CDR3 residues: CATRGLSTDYGYTF. DNA of the CDR3: TGTGCCACTAGGGGACTTTCGACGGACTATGGCTACACCTTC. The chain is built from TRBV6-5 and TRBJ1-2; a possible D gene is TRBD1 (5 bases). The CDR3 runs to 14 residues. V was cut by 10 bases and J by 3 bases, with 18 bases left in between. Germline V gene data show CDR1 as MNHEY and CDR2 as SVGAGI.

In nucleotides, the CDR3 is TGCGCCAGCAGCGCGCTGACAGGGGGCGGAACTGAAGCTTTCTTT. It yields the protein CASSALTGGGTEAFF. The V call is TRBV5-1, the J call TRBJ1-1; the match to TRBD1 covers 10 bases. Germline V gene lookup returns CDR1 SGHRS and CDR2 YFSETQ. J gave up 5 bases and V 4 bases, and 8 bases lay outside the gene matches. This CDR3 has 15 amino acids.

This clone was detected ten times or more. V usage is TRBV5-1 and J usage is TRBJ1-1; D perhaps matches TRBD1 (6 bases). Germline lookup yields CDR1 SGHRS and CDR2 YFSETQ. The CDR3 has 15 residues. Trimming removed 3 bases at V and 5 bases at J, with 17 bases between. The CDR3 nucleotides are TGCGCCAGCAGCTCCCCCGGACAGAGGCGGACTGAAGCTTTCTTT. Protein: CASSSPGQRRTEAFF.

The genes are TRBV19 and TRBJ1-1; the D is unclear. The CDR3 contains 16 residues. Germline CDR1 is LNHDA and CDR2 is SQIVND (reference sequence). V lost 7 bases and J lost 6, with 24 bases in between. CDR3 sequence: CASTRDVGLANPEAFF. Written as DNA, the CDR3 is TGTGCCAGTACCCGAGATGTGGGCTTGGCAAACCCTGAAGCTTTCTTT. The full variable domain, in which reference TRBV19 and TRBJ1-1 provide the parts outside the CDR3, is DGGITQSPKYLFRKEGQNVTLSCEQNLNHDAMYWYRQDPGQGLRLIYYSQIVNDFQKGDIAEGYSVSREKKESFPLTVTSAQKNPTAFYLCASTRDVGLANPEAFFGQGTRLTVV.

The chain recombines TRBV19 with TRBJ1-1, with D possibly being TRBD1 (5 bases). The CDR3 spans 13 residues. V lost 3 bases to trimming and J lost 2 bases, with 7 bases between them. Germline V gives CDR1 LNHDA, CDR2 SQIVND (reference sequence). Here the CDR3 reads CASSIRDNTEAFF. CDR3 sequence (DNA): TGTGCCAGTAGTATCAGGGATAACACTGAAGCTTTCTTT.

This clone was seen a single time. The chain has TRBV28 and TRBJ1-5, with D possibly being TRBD1 (5 bases). Germline-derived CDR1 and CDR2 are MDHEN and SYDVKM. The CDR3 runs to 16 residues. V lost 8 bases to trimming and J lost 0 bases, with 17 bases between them. For the CDR3, the DNA is TGTGCCAGCGGGTCCGGGGGGATTGATAGCAATCAGCCCCAGCATTTT. Its protein product is CASGSGGIDSNQPQHF.

The rearrangement joins TRBV27 to TRBJ2-5; 14 bases map to TRBD2. Germline V gene data show CDR1 as MNHEY and CDR2 as SMNVEV (reference sequence). Losses at the gene ends were 6 bases for V and 4 bases for J; bases not matched to a gene: 4. This CDR3 has 15 amino acids. The CDR3 coding sequence is TGTGCCAGCAGGAGACTAGCGGGGGGGCCAGAGACCCAGTACTTC. Its protein is CASRRLAGGPETQYF.

The DNA of the CDR3 is TGTGCCAGCAGCTTACAAGCGGGGGGGGGCAATGAGCAGTTCTTC. Protein product: CASSLQAGGGNEQFF. The chain combines TRBV7-2 with TRBJ2-1, with 10 bases fitting TRBD2. V was clipped by 2 bases and J by 6 bases; unmatched bases: 4. In germline, CDR1 is SGHTA, CDR2 FQGNSA. The CDR3 spans 15 residues.

The J gene is TRBJ1-3, the V gene TRBV25-1; no definite D call. CDR1 is MGHDK and CDR2 is SYGVNS in the germline V gene. This CDR3 is built from 12 residues. V shed 7 bases and J shed 4 bases, with 8 bases lying between them. The CDR3 coding sequence is TGTGCCAGCAATGGCCTGGGAAACACCATATATTTT. This sequence encodes CASNGLGNTIYF.

Of note for this clone: This sequence may be a read error, since a much larger clone differs from it by one base. The V gene is TRBV11-3, the J gene TRBJ1-1; D is undetermined. Germline V gives CDR1 SGHNT, CDR2 YENEEA. The V gene lost 3 bases and the J gene lost 1 base, with 6 bases spanning the gap. This CDR3 contains 13 residues. The DNA of the CDR3 is TGTGCCAGCAGCTTTGGAGGGAACACTGAAGCTTTCTTT. It is translated as CASSFGGNTEAFF.

The rearrangement joins TRBV11-2 to TRBJ1-2; D uncertain. Germline-derived CDR1 and CDR2 are SGHAT and FQNNGV. V lost 5 bases to trimming and J lost 8 bases, with 18 bases between them. This CDR3 has 14 residues. The CDR3 sequence: CASSAVELYKGYTF. The CDR3 nucleotides are TGTGCCAGCAGCGCCGTGGAGTTATACAAAGGCTACACCTTC.